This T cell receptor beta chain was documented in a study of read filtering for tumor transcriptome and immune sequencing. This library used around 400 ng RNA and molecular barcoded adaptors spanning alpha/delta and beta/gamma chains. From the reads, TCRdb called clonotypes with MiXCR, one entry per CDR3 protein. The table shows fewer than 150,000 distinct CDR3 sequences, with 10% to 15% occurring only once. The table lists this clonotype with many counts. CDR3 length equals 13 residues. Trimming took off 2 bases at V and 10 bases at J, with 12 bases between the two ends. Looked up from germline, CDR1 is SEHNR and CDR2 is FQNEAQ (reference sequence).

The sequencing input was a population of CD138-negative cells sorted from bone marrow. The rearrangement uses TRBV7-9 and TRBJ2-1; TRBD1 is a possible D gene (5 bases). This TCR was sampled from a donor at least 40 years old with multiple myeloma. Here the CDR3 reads CASSLSGLEEQFF. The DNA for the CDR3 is TGTGCCAGCAGCTTATCAGGGTTAGAAGAGCAGTTCTTC.